Listed here is a single T cell receptor (beta chain). Germline CDR1 is SGDLS and CDR2 is YYNGEE. V trimming: 0 bases; J trimming: 0 bases; junction bases outside the gene matches: 3. This CDR3 contains 16 residues. These data are taken from a study of blood T cell repertoires in COVID-19. Study details: The samples span acute and convalescent COVID-19 from the United States, Italy and Spain. Nucleic acid was either cDNA or gDNA, and it came from T cells, B-cell-depleted T cells, or PBMCs.

As processed by the authors: Using reference gene primer amplification, nucleated cell counts were estimated. Using immunoSEQ multiplex PCR, the repertoire was profiled, and TCRdb retains in-frame clones only, with some absent. From that table come the V and J calls and clone size; the DNA was used to work out D and trimming. The profile shows around 100,000 clones, around 87% of them singletons. What was sequenced was peripheral blood. This receptor was obtained from a human donor with acute or convalescent COVID-19. The donor label of this sample is uncertain. The chain carries TRBV9 and TRBJ1-1, with 9 bases identical to TRBD1. The CDR3 nucleotides read TGTGCCAGCAGCGTAGGGGACAGGGCGATGAACACTGAAGCTTTCTTT. Its translation: CASSVGDRAMNTEAFF.